This T cell receptor beta chain was captured by sequencing in a study of shared clonotypes between healthy human individuals (dated by TCRdb to 2018 to 2020). Background for the entire study: A few men and two women, aged 18 to 49 years, made up the cohort. For each donor, CD4 naive and CD4 memory were each run on three plates, CD8 naive on two plates, and CD8 memory on one plate. To estimate repertoire size and how much clonotype sharing occurs between individuals, the study deeply sequenced the blood TCR repertoires of a handful of healthy adults. Libraries were prepared and TCR repertoires were sequenced by different laboratories using diverse techniques, in order to increase sequencing depth and limit assay-specific biases. Each donor's leukapheresis produced roughly between roughly 0.85 and 9.5 billion PBMCs. The paper's findings and limits, for the study overall: Higher generation probabilities were observed for clonotypes shared by all four sorted-subset donors than for non-shared clonotypes. Across several donors, roughly 5% of naive CD4, 3.5% of naive CD8, roughly 2.3% of memory CD4, and approximately 0.4% of memory CD8 clonotypes were shared. Sampling was restricted to blood, and TCR repertoires in tissues likely differ from the TCR repertoires found in blood. Naive subsets generally had larger estimated clonotype richness than memory subsets did. Pairwise subsampling led to the expectation that sequencing depth would affect the degree of clonotype sharing among donors. Because the study included only a small number of donors, the genetic and exposure-history diversity represented was limited. Incomplete sequencing was indicated by rarefaction of sorted-subset datasets, despite the large sequencing depth.

TCR CDR3 regions were amplified from genomic DNA by multiplex PCR using the deep immunoSEQ assay. For each cell subset, the extracted genomic DNA was distributed evenly across all wells of several immunoSEQ 96-well plates, and each plate served as one replicate. For sorted subsets, roughly 200 ng of genomic DNA, equivalent to some 30,000 T cell genomes, went into each replicate PCR. The purified libraries were quantified using a Qubit 3.0 fluorometer, sized with a Bioanalyzer 2100, and then quantified again using the KAPA Library Quantification kit. Every immunoSEQ 96-well plate was sequenced on a separate single-read 150-cycle Illumina NextSeq 550 flow cell. Per the authors' processing: Because the immunoSEQ output held only junctional sequences and lacked quality scores, the filtering could not match the filtering applied to full-length reads. Sequences were annotated with PyIR, a Python wrapper for IgBLAST v1.9, and V/J genes and CDR3 were assigned using IMGT germline references. Reads were filtered out if the reads had weak V/J assignments (E-value above 1e-6), no CDR3, stop codons, out-of-frame junctions, or ambiguous translated residues. V3J clonotypes were defined by identical inferred V gene, J gene, and CDR3 amino acid sequence. Percentage overlap between repertoires was computed as shared unique clonotypes divided by the size of the smaller repertoire. Richness of each repertoire was evaluated using RTK rarefaction, the Chao1 estimator, and Recon v2.1 estimates of unobserved clonotypes. OLGA was used to compute generation probabilities for all TCRbeta clonotypes that the gDNA method yielded from a few donors. As stored in TCRdb, this immuneACCESS dataset retains in-frame rearrangements with V and J assigned. A fraction of the clones does not appear; measured against another copy, unresolved V genes explain less than half of the discrepancy, and the remainder lacks a known reason. The D gene and trimming were derived from the DNA, and the V and J assignments and clone size from that table. The sample table records roughly 1,600,000 clones; 98% of these occur just once. Clones ranked in the top ten supply under 0.45% of the sample.

In regard to this clone: Its recognized antigen is unknown. A junction end diverges from the germline sequence, so it may reflect a read error.

Healthy HIV-negative adults with no recently reported acute infections or vaccinations were included as donors. Every donor was a Caucasian adult living in Nashville, Tennessee, USA. CD4+ T cells were enriched by magnetic negative selection; naive cells were then positively selected on CD45RA, and the negative fraction formed the memory subset. Blood was obtained by leukapheresis, after which PBMCs were separated by Ficoll-Histopaque density gradient centrifugation and cryopreserved in liquid nitrogen vapor phase. Analytical flow cytometry was used to check the purity and quantity of each magnetically sorted T cell population. From each sorted fraction, genomic DNA was isolated and quantified by UV absorbance on a Nanodrop 2000c. The CDR3 has 16 amino acids, counting the end cysteine and phenylalanine. This entry keeps only the CDR3 DNA: 48 bases, framed from base 1. In the germline V gene (reference sequence), CDR1 corresponds to SEHNR and CDR2 to FQNEAQ.

The sequence derives from a man aged 25 to 40 in good health. The sequenced sample was naive CD4+ T cells sorted from blood. In the paper's terms, the cell subset or site label means: CD45RA+ positively selected. The rearranged chain carries TRBV7-9 and TRBJ1-4; the best D guess is TRBD1, with 5 bases matching. CDR3 sequence: CASRLVMGLSGEKLFF. The nucleotides read TGTGCCAGCAGATTAGTCATGGGGCTTTCGGGCGAAAAACTGTTTTTT.